This T cell receptor beta chain emerged from a study of blood T cells in healthy people across ages. A J-beta primer mix and a sample-barcoded 5' primer were used in a second PCR of about 7 to 12 cycles. TCRdb re-analysed the 5' RACE reads in MiXCR, keeping a single row per CDR3 protein. The table shows about 580,000 distinct CDR3 sequences, with under 55% occurring only once. The V end lost 0 bases, the J end lost 3 bases, and 11 bases lay between the germline ends. This CDR3 region has 16 residues. Germline CDR1 is LGHNA and CDR2 is YSLEER. The receptor comes from a man at least 80 years old in good health. Specimen: blood. The rearrangement joins TRBV4-3 to TRBJ1-4; maybe TRBD1 (6 bases). The CDR3 loop is CASSQDARQANEKLFF. The DNA of the CDR3 is TGCGCCAGCAGCCAAGATGCGCGACAGGCTAATGAAAAACTGTTTTTT.